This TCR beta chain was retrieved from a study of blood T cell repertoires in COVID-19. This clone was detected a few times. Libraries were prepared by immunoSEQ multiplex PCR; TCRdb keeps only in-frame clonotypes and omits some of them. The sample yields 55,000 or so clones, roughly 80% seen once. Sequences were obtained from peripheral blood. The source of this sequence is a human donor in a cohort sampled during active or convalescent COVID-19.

This CDR3 reads CASGTSTNEKLFF. DNA of the CDR3: TGTGCCAGCGGTACATCAACTAATGAAAAACTGTTTTTT. This rearrangement joins TRBV2 to TRBJ1-4; D is undetermined. This CDR3 region has 13 residues. Trimming cost V 8 bases and J 0 bases, with 7 bases left between them. CDR1 and CDR2 (germline): SNHLY, FYNNEI.